These 8 T cell receptor beta chains came from one sample sequenced in a study of blood T cell repertoires in COVID-19. TCRdb keeps only in-frame clones here, not all; method: immunoSEQ multiplex PCR. The sample has approximately 290,000 clones, approximately 89% seen once; the top ten hold roughly 2.3%. The sample taken for sequencing was peripheral blood. All receptors come from a woman under 40 with COVID-19, enrolled during active disease.

The chain uses TRBV27 and TRBJ1-2; 12 positions agree with TRBD1. CDR3 length equals 18 residues. With 6 bases clipped from V and 5 bases from J, the junction kept 16 bases outside the gene matches. CDR1 is MNHEY, CDR2 SMNVEV, per germline (reference sequence). CDR3 in DNA: TGTGCCAGCAGAACTTTGGGTCTTGGGGACAGGGGGCGTTATGGCTACACCTTC. This sequence encodes CASRTLGLGDRGRYGYTF.

This clone is a singleton in its sample. V is TRBV15 and J is TRBJ1-2; 8 positions match TRBD1. Germline V gene lookup returns CDR1 LNHNV and CDR2 YYDKDF (reference sequence). The CDR3 runs 14 residues. V shed 6 bases, J shed 8 bases, and the junction held 11 bases outside the gene matches. CDR3 protein: CATRSSGGLGGYTF. The CDR3 DNA follows: TGTGCCACCAGGTCGTCAGGGGGCTTGGGAGGCTACACCTTC. Complete variable domain (other parts from reference TRBV15 and TRBJ1-2): DAMVIQNPRYQVTQFGKPVTLSCSQTLNHNVMYWYQQKSSQAPKLLFHYYDKDFNNEADTPDNFQSRRPNTSFCFLDIRSPGLGDTAMYLCATRSSGGLGGYTFGSGTRLTVV.

The chain has TRBV29-1 and TRBJ1-5; 9 bases match TRBD1. The ends lost 6 bases at V and 4 bases at J; junction bases unmatched: 7. The germline V gene encodes CDR1 SQVTM and CDR2 ANQGSEA. The length of the CDR3 is 14 residues. This CDR3 is CSVAQGTGNQPQHF. Written as DNA, the CDR3 is TGCAGCGTCGCGCAAGGGACAGGGAATCAGCCCCAGCATTTT.

This clone was found once. The V and J genes are TRBV19 and TRBJ1-5; TRBD1 is a possible D gene (5 bases). Germline V gene lookup returns CDR1 LNHDA and CDR2 SQIVND (reference sequence). This CDR3 has 15 residues. Deletions cut 3 bases from V and 0 bases from J, with 9 bases between. The CDR3 loop is CASSMTDYSNQPQHF. The CDR3, as DNA: TGTGCCAGTAGTATGACAGATTATAGCAATCAGCCCCAGCATTTT.

The rearrangement links TRBV7-3 to TRBJ1-2; D not certain. The V gene lost 4 bases and the J gene lost 3 bases, with 15 bases spanning the gap. Germline V gene sequence: CDR1 SGHTA, CDR2 FQGTGA. The CDR3 covers 15 residues. DNA for the CDR3: TGTGCCAGCAGCTGGTTTGGCGGCAGCGACTATGGCTACACCTTC. Its translation is CASSWFGGSDYGYTF.

Many counts were recorded for this clone. This chain links TRBV24-1 with TRBJ2-3; 13 positions match TRBD2. CDR3 length: 18 amino acids. Germline loops: CDR1 KGHDR, CDR2 SFDVKD. The junction had 8 bases not matched to a gene; V was cut back by 4 bases and J by 2 bases. The CDR3 DNA follows: TGTGCCACCAGTGAAACCGGGACTAGCGGGACCTACACAGATACGCAGTATTTT. Its translation is CATSETGTSGTYTDTQYF.

The chain employs TRBV28 and TRBJ1-2; perhaps TRBD1 as D (6 bases). V was clipped by 9 bases and J by 6 bases, with 14 bases between them. The length of the CDR3 is 12 residues. Looked up from germline, CDR1 is MDHEN and CDR2 is SYDVKM. The CDR3 protein is CASQGGGNGYTF. DNA of the CDR3: TGTGCCAGTCAGGGAGGGGGAAATGGCTACACCTTC.

V and J are TRBV13 and TRBJ2-1; D is possibly TRBD1 (6 bases). CDR1 is PRHDT and CDR2 is FYEKMQ in the germline V gene (reference sequence). The CDR3 length is 15 residues. Trimming cost V 1 base and J 6 bases, with 13 bases left between them. The CDR3 nucleotides read TGTGCCAGCAGCTTAGTACAGGGCGGTTCCAATGAGCAGTTCTTC. It encodes CASSLVQGGSNEQFF.